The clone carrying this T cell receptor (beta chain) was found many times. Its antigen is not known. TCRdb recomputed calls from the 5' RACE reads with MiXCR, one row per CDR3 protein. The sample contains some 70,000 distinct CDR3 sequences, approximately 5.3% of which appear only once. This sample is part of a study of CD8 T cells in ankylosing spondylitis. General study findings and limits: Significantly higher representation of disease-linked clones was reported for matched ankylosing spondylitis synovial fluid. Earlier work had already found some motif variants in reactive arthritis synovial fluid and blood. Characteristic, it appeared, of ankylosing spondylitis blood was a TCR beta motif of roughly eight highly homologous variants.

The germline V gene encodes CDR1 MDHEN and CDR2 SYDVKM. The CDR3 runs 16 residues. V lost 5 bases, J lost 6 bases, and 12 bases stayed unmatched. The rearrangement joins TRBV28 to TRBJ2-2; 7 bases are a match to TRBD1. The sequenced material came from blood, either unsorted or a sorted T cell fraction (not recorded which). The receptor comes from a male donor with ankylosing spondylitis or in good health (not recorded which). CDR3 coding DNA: TGTGCCAGCAGTCCTTACAGGGGTACAAGCGCCGGGGAGCTGTTTTTT. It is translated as CASSPYRGTSAGELFF. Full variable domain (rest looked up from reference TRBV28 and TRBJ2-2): DVKVTQSSRYLVKRTGEKVFLECVQDMDHENMFWYRQDPGLGLRLIYFSYDVKMKEKGDIPEGYSVSREKKERFSLILESASTNQTSMYLCASSPYRGTSAGELFFGEGSRLTVL.